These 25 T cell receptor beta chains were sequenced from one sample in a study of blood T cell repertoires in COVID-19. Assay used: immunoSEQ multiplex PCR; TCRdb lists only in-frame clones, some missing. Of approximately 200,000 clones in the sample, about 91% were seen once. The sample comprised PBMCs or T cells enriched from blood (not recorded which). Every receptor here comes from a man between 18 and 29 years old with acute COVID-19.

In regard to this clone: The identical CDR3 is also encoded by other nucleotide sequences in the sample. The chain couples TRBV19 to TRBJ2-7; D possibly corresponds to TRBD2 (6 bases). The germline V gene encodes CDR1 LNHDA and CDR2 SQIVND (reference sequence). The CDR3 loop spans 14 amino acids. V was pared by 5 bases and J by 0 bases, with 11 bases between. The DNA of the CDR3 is TGTGCCAGTAGTCGCTCGGGACTCTCCTACGAGCAGTACTTC. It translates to CASSRSGLSYEQYF.

In DNA, the CDR3 is TGCGCCAGCAGCGGAAGGGACAGGGACCTTGATCGCTACACCTTC. Protein: CASSGRDRDLDRYTF. The chain employs TRBV5-1 and TRBJ1-2, with 9 positions matching TRBD1. The junction had 13 bases not matched to a gene; V was cut back by 4 bases and J by 9 bases. Germline V CDR1 and CDR2: SGHRS, YFSETQ. CDR3 length: 15 amino acids. Filled out from reference TRBV5-1 and TRBJ1-2, the complete variable domain reads KAGVTQTPRYLIKTRGQQVTLSCSPISGHRSVSWYQQTPGQGLQFLFEYFSETQRNKGNFPGRFSGRQFSNSRSEMNVSTLELGDSALYLCASSGRDRDLDRYTFGSGTRLTVV.

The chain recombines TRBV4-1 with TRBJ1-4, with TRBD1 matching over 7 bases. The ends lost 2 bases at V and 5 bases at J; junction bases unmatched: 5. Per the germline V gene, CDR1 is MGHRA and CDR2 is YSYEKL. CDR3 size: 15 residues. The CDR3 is CASSQTGTANEKLFF. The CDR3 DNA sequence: TGCGCCAGCAGCCAAACCGGGACAGCGAATGAAAAACTGTTTTTT.

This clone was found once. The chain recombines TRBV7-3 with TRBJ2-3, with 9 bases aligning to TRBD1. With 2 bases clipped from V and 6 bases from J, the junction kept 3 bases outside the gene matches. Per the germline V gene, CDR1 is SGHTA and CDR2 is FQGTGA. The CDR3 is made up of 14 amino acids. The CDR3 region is CASSLGQGWDTQYF. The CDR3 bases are TGTGCCAGCAGCTTAGGACAGGGGTGGGATACGCAGTATTTT.

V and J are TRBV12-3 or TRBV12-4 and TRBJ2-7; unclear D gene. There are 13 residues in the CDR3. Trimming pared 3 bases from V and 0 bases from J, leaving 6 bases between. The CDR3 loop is CASSFRYSYEQYF. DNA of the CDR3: TGTGCCAGCAGTTTTAGATACTCCTACGAGCAGTACTTC.

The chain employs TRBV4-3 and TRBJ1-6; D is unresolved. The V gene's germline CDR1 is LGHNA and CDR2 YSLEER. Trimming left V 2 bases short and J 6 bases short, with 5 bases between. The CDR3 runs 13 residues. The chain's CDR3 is CASSQQVNSPLHF. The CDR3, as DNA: TGCGCCAGCAGCCAACAGGTTAATTCACCCCTCCACTTT.

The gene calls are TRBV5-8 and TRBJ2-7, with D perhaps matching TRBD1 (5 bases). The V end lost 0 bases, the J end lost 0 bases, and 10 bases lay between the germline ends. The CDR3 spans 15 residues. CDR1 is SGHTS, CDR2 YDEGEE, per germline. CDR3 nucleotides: TGTGCCAGCAGCTTGGCCCCAGGGATCTCCTACGAGCAGTACTTC. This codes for CASSLAPGISYEQYF.

Here the CDR3 reads CASSQRGRGETQYF. In DNA, the CDR3 is TGCGCCAGCAGTCAGAGAGGGAGAGGGGAGACCCAGTACTTC. The V gene is TRBV4-1, the J gene TRBJ2-5; D possibly corresponds to TRBD2 (5 bases). V lost 6 bases to trimming and J lost 5 bases, with 16 bases between them. Germline lookup yields CDR1 MGHRA and CDR2 YSYEKL. The CDR3 has 14 residues.

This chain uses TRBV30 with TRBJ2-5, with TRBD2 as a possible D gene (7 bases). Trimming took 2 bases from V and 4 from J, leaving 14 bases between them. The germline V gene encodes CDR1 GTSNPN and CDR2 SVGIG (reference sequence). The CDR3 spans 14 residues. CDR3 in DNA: TGTGCCTGGAGTCCAAGGGGAGGGGGAGAGACCCAGTACTTC. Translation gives CAWSPRGGGETQYF.

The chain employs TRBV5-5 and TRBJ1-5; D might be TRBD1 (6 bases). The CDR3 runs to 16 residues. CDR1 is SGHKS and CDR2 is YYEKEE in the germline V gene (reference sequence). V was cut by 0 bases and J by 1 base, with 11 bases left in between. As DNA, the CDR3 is TGTGCCAGCAGCTTGGCCCCAGGGGAGAGCAATCAGCCCCAGCATTTT. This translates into CASSLAPGESNQPQHF.

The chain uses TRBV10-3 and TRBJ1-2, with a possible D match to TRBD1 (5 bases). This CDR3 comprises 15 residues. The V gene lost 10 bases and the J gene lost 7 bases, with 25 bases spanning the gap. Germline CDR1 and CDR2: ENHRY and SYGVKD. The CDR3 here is CATNSPLSQGSGYTF. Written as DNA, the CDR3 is TGTGCCACCAATTCGCCCCTGAGCCAGGGATCTGGCTACACCTTC.

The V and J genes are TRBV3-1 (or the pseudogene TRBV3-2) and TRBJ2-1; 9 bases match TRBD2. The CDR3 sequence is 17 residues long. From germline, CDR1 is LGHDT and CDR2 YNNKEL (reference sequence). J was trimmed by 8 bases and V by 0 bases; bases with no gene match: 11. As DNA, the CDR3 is TGTGCCAGCAGCCAAGATCTGAGCCTAGCGGGAAGGTATGAGCAGTTCTTC. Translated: CASSQDLSLAGRYEQFF.

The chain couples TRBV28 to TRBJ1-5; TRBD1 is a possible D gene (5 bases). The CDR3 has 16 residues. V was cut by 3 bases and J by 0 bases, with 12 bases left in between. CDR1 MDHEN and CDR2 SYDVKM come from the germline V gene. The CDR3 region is CASSFIPGRSNQPQHF. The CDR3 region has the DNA TGTGCCAGCAGTTTCATTCCAGGGCGTAGCAATCAGCCCCAGCATTTT.

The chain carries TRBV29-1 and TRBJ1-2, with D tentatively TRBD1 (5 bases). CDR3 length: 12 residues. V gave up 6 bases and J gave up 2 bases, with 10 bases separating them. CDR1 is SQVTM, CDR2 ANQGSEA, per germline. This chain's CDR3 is CSVKPGNYGYTF. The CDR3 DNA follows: TGCAGCGTCAAGCCAGGGAACTATGGCTACACCTTC. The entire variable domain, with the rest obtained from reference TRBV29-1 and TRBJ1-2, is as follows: SAVISQKPSRDICQRGTSLTIQCQVDSQVTMMFWYRQQPGQSLTLIATANQGSEATYESGFVIDKFPISRPNLTFSTLTVSNMSPEDSSIYLCSVKPGNYGYTFGSGTRLTVV.

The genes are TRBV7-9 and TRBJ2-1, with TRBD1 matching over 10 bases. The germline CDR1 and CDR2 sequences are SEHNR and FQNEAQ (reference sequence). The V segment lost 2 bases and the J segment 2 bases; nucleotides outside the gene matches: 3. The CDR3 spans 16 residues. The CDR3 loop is CASSLSGQGAYNEQFF. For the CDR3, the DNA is TGTGCCAGCAGCTTATCCGGACAGGGGGCCTACAATGAGCAGTTCTTC.

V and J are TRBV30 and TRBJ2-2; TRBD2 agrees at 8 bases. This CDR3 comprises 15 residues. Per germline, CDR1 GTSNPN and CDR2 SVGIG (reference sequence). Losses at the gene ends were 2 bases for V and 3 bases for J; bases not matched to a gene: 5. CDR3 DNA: TGTGCCTGGAGTAGAGCGGGAGCGGACACCGGGGAGCTGTTTTTT. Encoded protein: CAWSRAGADTGELFF.

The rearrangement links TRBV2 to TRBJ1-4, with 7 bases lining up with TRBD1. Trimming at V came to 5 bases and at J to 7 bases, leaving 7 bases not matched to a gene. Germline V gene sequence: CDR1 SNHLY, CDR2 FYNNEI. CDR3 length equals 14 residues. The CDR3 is CASSKTGSAEKLFF. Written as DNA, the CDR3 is TGTGCCAGCAGTAAGACAGGGTCGGCTGAAAAACTGTTTTTT.

The CDR3 DNA is TGTGCCAGCATGCCCTCGGACAGGGGGAGAGGATCACCCCTCCACTTT. Translating gives CASMPSDRGRGSPLHF. The chain uses TRBV2 and TRBJ1-6; 10 nucleotides match TRBD1. This CDR3 contains 16 residues. The trim removed 7 bases at V and 10 bases at J, leaving 13 bases unmatched. Germline V gene sequence: CDR1 SNHLY, CDR2 FYNNEI.

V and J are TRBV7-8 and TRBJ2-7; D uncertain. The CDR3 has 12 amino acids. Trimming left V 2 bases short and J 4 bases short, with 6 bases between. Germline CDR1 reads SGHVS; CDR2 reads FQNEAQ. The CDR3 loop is CASSLSPYEQYF. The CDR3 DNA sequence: TGTGCCAGCAGCTTATCCCCATACGAGCAGTACTTC. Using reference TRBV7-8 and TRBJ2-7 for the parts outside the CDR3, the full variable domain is GAGVSQSPRYKVAKRGQDVALRCDPISGHVSLFWYQQALGQGPEFLTYFQNEAQLDKSGLPSDRFFAERPEGSVSTLKIQRTQQEDSAVYLCASSLSPYEQYFGPGTRLTVT.

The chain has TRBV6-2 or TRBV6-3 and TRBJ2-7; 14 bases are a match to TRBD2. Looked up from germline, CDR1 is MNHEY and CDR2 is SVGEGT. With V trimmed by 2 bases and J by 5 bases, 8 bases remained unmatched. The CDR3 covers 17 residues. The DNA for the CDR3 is TGTGCCAGCAGTTACCGAGCCGGGACTAGCGGGAGCCACGAGCAGTACTTC. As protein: CASSYRAGTSGSHEQYF.

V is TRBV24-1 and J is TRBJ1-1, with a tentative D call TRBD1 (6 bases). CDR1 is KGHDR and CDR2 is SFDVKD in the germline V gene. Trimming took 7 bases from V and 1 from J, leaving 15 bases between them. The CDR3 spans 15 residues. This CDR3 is CATSTGPKGNTEAFF. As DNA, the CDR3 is TGTGCCACCAGCACAGGGCCTAAAGGGAACACTGAAGCTTTCTTT.

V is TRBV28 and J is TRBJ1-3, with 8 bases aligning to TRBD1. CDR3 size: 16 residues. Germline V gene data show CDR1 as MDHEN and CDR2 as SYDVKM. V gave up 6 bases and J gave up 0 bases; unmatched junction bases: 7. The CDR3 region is CASRPPTGASGNTIYF. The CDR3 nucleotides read TGTGCCAGCAGACCCCCGACAGGGGCCTCTGGAAACACCATATATTTT.

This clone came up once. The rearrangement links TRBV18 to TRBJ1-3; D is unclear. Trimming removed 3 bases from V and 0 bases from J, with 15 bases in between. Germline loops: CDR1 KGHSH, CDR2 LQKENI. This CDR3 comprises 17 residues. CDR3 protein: CASSPAGSPFSGNTIYF. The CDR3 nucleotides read TGTGCCAGCTCACCGGCAGGTTCCCCTTTCTCTGGAAACACCATATATTTT.

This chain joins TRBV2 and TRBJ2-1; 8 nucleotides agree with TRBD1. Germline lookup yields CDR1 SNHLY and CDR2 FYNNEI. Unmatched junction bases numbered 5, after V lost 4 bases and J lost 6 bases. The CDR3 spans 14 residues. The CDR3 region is CASSARTGINEQFF. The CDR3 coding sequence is TGTGCCAGCAGTGCGCGGACAGGGATCAATGAGCAGTTCTTC.

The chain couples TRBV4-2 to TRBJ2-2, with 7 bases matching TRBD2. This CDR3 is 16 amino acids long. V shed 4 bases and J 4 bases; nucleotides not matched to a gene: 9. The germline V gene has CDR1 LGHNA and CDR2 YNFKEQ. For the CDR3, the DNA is TGTGCCAGCAGCCCACCGGGGAGGGGAGGCACCGGGGAGCTGTTTTTT. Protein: CASSPPGRGGTGELFF.